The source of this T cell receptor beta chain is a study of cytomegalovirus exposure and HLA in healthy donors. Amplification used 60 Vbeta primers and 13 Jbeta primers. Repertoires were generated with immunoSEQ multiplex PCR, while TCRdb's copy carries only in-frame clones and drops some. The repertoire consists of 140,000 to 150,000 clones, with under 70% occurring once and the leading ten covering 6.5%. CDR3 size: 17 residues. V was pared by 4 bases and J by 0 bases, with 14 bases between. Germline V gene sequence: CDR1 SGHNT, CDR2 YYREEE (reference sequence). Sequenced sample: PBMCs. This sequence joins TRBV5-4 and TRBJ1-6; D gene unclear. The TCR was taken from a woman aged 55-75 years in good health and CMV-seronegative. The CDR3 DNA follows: TGTGCCAGCAGCACAACTCGCGGGAACTCCTATAATTCACCCCTCCACTTT. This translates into CASSTTRGNSYNSPLHF.